This TCR beta chain is from a study of blood T cell repertoires in COVID-19. Study details: Samples representing acute and convalescent COVID-19 were sourced from the United States, Italy and Spain. Nucleic acid was either cDNA or gDNA, and it came from T cells, B-cell-depleted T cells, or PBMCs.

In the original processing: Nucleated cell counts were estimated from reference gene primer amplification. Clones were read by immunoSEQ multiplex PCR, and TCRdb kept only the in-frame ones, dropping some. That table is the source of V, J and clone size, and D and trimming were worked out from the DNA. The data hold about 290,000 clones, with nearly 90% observed a single time. The CDR3 is made up of 11 amino acids. Germline-derived CDR1 and CDR2 are SEHNR and FQNEAQ (reference sequence). Trimming shortened V by 2 bases and J by 7 bases, and 5 bases separated the two germline ends. Seattle patient enrollment occurred during active infection, with longitudinal follow-up thereafter.

Sequencing used peripheral blood. The clonotype was recovered from a woman aged 30 to 39 with COVID-19, enrolled during active disease. The rearrangement links TRBV7-9 to TRBJ1-2; D might be TRBD1 (5 bases). The CDR3 spells CASSLRGGYTF. In DNA form, the CDR3 reads TGTGCCAGCAGCTTAAGGGGTGGCTACACCTTC.